This T cell receptor (beta chain) was sequenced in a study of beta chain features in type 1 diabetes (dated by TCRdb to the late 2010s). General notes on the study: Patients and healthy donors did not differ in mean age, gender distribution, total cell number or subset yield. A total of roughly 110 million sorted cells were examined across all samples, and the number of cells per subset was strongly correlated with RNA yield. The study compared the TCRB repertoires of sorted circulating CD4+ T cell subsets in recently diagnosed type 1 diabetes patients with those in matched healthy donors. Regulatory and stem cell-like memory subsets were isolated from only 8 patients and roughly eight healthy donors, whereas naive and central memory subsets came from all 30 or so donors.

The entire isolated RNA was reverse transcribed using the High Capacity cDNA Reverse Transcription Kit, and thus expressed TCRB transcripts were sequenced. Deep immunoSEQ sequencing was performed on naive, central memory and regulatory T cell samples, with an average of around 3.4 million total reads per sample. After sorted cells were lysed in RLT buffer, RNA was extracted with DNase-treated RNeasy Micro or Mini kits, with the choice depending on cell number. To prevent cross-contamination, every cell subset was processed on its own, while patient and healthy donor samples were processed together. Using the immunoSEQ multiplex PCR, TCRB sequences were amplified from cDNA into 87-bp fragments spanning the CDR3 region. Sequencing of the amplicons was done on the Illumina HiSeq platform. The study's processing was this. Synthetic template baselines were used to correct PCR bias computationally, reads within Hamming distance 2 were collapsed together, and singletons that could not be merged were discarded. Reads were aligned to IMGT to assign V, D and J genes, CDR3 length, and insertions or deletions at six rearrangement sites. Within each subset, clonotype counts were normalized to sorted cell number, after which true diversity and Gini coefficients were computed with the tcR R package. Repertoire sharing was quantified using the overlap coefficient calculated on TCRB nucleotide sequences. In TCRdb, the immuneACCESS table is reduced to in-frame sequences with V and J assigned. These tables do not hold every clone; where another copy was compared, an unresolved V gene accounts for under half, and the others remain unexplained. Clonal size and the V and J genes are those of that table, whereas D and trimming came from the DNA. This sample is represented by 150,000 or so clones; roughly 53% of them were singletons. The top ten constitute 0.4% to 0.5% of the sample.

The germline V gene specifies SGDLS as CDR1 and YYNGEE as CDR2. The CDR3 spans 16 residues, from the cysteine through the phenylalanine. Left in the record is the CDR3 DNA by itself, 48 bases read in frame from the first base. Trimming removed 4 bases from V and 4 bases from J, leaving 18 bases between the germline ends. Each donor gave one peripheral blood draw, roughly 110 mL on average, collected into heparinised tubes. Naive, central memory, regulatory and stem cell-like memory CD4+ T cells were sorted on a BD FACSAria II using a panel including CD45RO, CCR7, CD25, CD127, CD95 and CD27. Every sorted population had a purity above 95%. PBMCs were isolated immediately by Lymphoprep density gradient centrifugation and stained directly without culture. So that batch effects would be minimized, each experiment stained and sorted samples in pairs, pairing one healthy donor with one patient. Study-level results and caveats: The naive, central memory and regulatory TCRB repertoires appeared to resemble one another more closely among patients than among healthy donors. Because small numbers of individuals were included in the HLA sub-analyses, any influence of HLA type on TCRB rearrangement was left unresolved. Because cDNA was sequenced instead of genomic DNA, highly expressing activated cells could be over-represented, though the groups showed no difference in activation or CD3 levels. At VDJ recombination sites, patients with type 1 diabetes made fewer insertions and deleted more nucleotides, a pattern implying thymic rearrangement abnormalities. In all four CD4+ subsets, TCRB CDR3 length was moderately but significantly shorter in type 1 diabetes patients. PCR might favor shorter templates, but patient and control samples were amplified and corrected together, so any skew would affect both groups equally.

This clone was found a few times. The antigen it recognizes is unknown. The input lacks base qualities; no much larger clone sits a single base away. The TCR was taken from a man in his late teens or twenties in good health. The chain employs TRBV9 and TRBJ2-4; the D gene lacks a confident call. Sequenced sample: Tregs from blood. The cell subset or site tag for this specimen amounts to: regulatory CD4+ T cells. The DNA is as follows: TGTGCCAGCAGCCTCGGTCCCTCCCGCCTTAAAAACATTCAGTACTTC. Its coded protein is CASSLGPSRLKNIQYF. Extended through the reference TRBV9 and TRBJ2-4 proteins, this CDR3 yields the full variable domain: DSGVTQTPKHLITATGQRVTLRCSPRSGDLSVYWYQQSLDQGLQFLIQYYNGEERAKGNILERFSAQQFPDLHSELNLSSLELGDSALYFCASSLGPSRLKNIQYFGAGTRLSVL.